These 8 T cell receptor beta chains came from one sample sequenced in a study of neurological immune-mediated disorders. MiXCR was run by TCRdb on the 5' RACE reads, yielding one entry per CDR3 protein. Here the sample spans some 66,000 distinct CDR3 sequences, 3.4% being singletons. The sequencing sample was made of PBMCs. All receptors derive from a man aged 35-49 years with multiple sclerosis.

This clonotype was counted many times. The CDR3 DNA is TGTGCCAGCAGTTTAGCAGGACAGGGGGCGGTTGGCTACACCTTC. Its translation: CASSLAGQGAVGYTF. The chain employs TRBV27 and TRBJ1-2; 11 bases agree with TRBD1. The V segment lost 2 bases and the J segment 7 bases; nucleotides outside the gene matches: 6. CDR3 size: 15 residues. Per the germline V gene, CDR1 is MNHEY and CDR2 is SMNVEV (reference sequence).

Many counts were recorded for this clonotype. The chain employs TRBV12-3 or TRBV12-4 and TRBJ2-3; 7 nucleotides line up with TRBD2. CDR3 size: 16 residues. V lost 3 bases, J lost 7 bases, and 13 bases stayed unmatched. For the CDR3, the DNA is TGTGCCAGCAGTTTTCGTAGTAGCGGAGCGGGGAATACGCAGTATTTT. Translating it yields CASSFRSSGAGNTQYF.

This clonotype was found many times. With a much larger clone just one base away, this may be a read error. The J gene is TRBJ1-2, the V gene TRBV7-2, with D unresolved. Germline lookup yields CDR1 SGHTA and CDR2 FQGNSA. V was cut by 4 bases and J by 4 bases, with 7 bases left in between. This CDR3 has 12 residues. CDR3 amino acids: CASSYSSYGYTF. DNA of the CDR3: TGTGCCAGCAGCTACAGTAGCTATGGCTACACCTTC.

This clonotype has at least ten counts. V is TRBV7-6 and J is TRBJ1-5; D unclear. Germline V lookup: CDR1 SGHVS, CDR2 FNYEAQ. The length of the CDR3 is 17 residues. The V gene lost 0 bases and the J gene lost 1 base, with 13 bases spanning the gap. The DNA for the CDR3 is TGTGCCAGCAGCTTAGCAATAGGGCCGGAGAGCAATCAGCCCCAGCATTTT. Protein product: CASSLAIGPESNQPQHF.

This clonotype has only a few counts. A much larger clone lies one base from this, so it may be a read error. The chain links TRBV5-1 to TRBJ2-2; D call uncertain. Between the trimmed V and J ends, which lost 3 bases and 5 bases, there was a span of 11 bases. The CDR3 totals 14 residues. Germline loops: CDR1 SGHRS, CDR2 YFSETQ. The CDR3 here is CASSSGTATGELFF. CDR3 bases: TGCGCCAGCAGCTCCGGTACGGCGACCGGGGAGCTGTTTTTT.

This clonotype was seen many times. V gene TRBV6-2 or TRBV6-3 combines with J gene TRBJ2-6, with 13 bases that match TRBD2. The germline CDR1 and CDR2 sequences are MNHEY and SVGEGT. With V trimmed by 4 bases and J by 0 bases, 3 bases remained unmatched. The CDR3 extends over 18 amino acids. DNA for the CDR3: TGTGCCAGCAGTTTCCGACTAGCGGGAGGCTCTGGGGCCAACGTCCTGACTTTC. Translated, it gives CASSFRLAGGSGANVLTF.

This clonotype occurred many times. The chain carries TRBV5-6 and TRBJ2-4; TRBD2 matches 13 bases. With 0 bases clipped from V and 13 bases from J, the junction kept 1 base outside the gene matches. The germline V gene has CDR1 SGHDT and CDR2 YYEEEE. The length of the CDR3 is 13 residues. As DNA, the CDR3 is TGTGCCAGCAGCTTGGGGACTAGCGGGAGACAGTACTTC. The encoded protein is CASSLGTSGRQYF.

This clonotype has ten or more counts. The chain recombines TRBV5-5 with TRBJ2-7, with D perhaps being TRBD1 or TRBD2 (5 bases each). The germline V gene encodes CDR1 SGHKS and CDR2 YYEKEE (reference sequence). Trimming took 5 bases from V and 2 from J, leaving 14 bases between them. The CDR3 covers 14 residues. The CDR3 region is CASSGGEATYEQYF. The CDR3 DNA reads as TGTGCCAGCAGTGGGGGTGAGGCAACCTACGAGCAGTACTTC. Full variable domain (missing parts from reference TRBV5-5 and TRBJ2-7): DAGVTQSPTHLIKTRGQQVTLRCSPISGHKSVSWYQQVLGQGPQFIFQYYEKEERGRGNFPDRFSARQFPNYSSELNVNALLLGDSALYLCASSGGEATYEQYFGPGTRLTVT.